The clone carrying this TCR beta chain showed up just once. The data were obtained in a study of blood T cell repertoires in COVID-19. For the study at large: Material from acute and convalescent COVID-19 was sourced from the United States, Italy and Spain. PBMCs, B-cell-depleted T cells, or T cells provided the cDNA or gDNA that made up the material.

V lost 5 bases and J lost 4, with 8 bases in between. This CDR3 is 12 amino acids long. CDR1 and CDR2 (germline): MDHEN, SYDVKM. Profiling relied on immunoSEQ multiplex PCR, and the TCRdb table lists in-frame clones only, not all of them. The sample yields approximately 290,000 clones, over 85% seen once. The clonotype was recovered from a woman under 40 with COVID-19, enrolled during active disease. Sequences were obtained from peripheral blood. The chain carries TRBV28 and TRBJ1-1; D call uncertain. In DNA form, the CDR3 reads TGTGCCAGCAGTCTCTTTTCCACTGAAGCTTTCTTT. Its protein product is CASSLFSTEAFF.